Below, 25 T cell receptor beta chains from the same sample are listed, as sequenced in a study of blood T cell repertoires in COVID-19 (dated by TCRdb to 2019 to 2021). The library was produced with the immunoSEQ multiplex PCR assay. TCRdb stores this immuneACCESS table with in-frame sequences only. Part of the clones is absent; in the studies checked, under half of the shortfall reflects unresolved V genes, and no reason is known for the rest. In this sample the table shows about 220,000 clones, more than 65% of which occur a single time. Less than 4% of the sample goes to the ten largest clones. Sequenced input: peripheral blood. These receptors all come from a woman older than 75 with acute or convalescent COVID-19.

The genes are TRBV7-9 and TRBJ1-1; D is uncertain. Trimming pared 5 bases from V and 6 bases from J, leaving 7 bases between. Germline-derived CDR1 and CDR2 are SEHNR and FQNEAQ (reference sequence). The CDR3 consists of 11 residues. The CDR3 region is CASSPIAEAFF. CDR3 bases: TGTGCCAGCAGCCCTATTGCTGAAGCTTTCTTT.

This chain uses TRBV5-6 with TRBJ2-4; unclear D gene. The CDR3 totals 14 residues. Germline V gene lookup returns CDR1 SGHDT and CDR2 YYEEEE. V gave up 2 bases and J gave up 4 bases, with 10 bases separating them. Written as DNA, the CDR3 is TGTGCCAGCAGCTTAGCAGGTCAGAAAAACATTCAGTACTTC. It translates to CASSLAGQKNIQYF.

The rearrangement uses TRBV18 and TRBJ1-4, with a tentative D call TRBD1 (5 bases). This CDR3 spans 15 amino acids. Germline V CDR1 and CDR2: KGHSH, LQKENI. The V gene lost 2 bases and the J gene lost 5 bases, with 12 bases spanning the gap. CDR3 in amino acids: CASSPRVTENEKLFF. The CDR3 DNA reads TGTGCCAGCTCACCAAGAGTGACAGAAAATGAAAAACTGTTTTTT.

V usage is TRBV15 and J usage is TRBJ1-1; TRBD1 might be the D (6 bases). This CDR3 is built from 17 residues. The V gene's germline CDR1 is LNHNV and CDR2 YYDKDF (reference sequence). V shed 2 bases and J shed 1 base, with 17 bases lying between them. This CDR3 reads CATSRRPVAGANTEAFF. The DNA of the CDR3 is TGTGCCACCAGCAGACGGCCCGTCGCAGGGGCGAACACTGAAGCTTTCTTT.

The rearrangement links TRBV19 to TRBJ1-1; 10 positions agree with TRBD1. The junction had 14 bases not matched to a gene; V was cut back by 9 bases and J by 1 base. The germline gives CDR1 LNHDA, CDR2 SQIVND (reference sequence). The CDR3 sequence is 17 residues long. CDR3 amino acids: CASRGGQGLTRNTEAFF. CDR3 DNA sequence: TGTGCCAGCAGGGGGGGACAGGGGCTGACCCGGAACACTGAAGCTTTCTTT.

The chain joins TRBV5-1 to TRBJ1-2, with 12 bases identical to TRBD1. Germline CDR1 reads SGHRS; CDR2 reads YFSETQ. J was trimmed by 8 bases and V by 1 base; bases with no gene match: 6. This CDR3 contains 15 residues. The CDR3 region has the DNA TGCGCCAGCAGCTTGCCCGGGACAGGGGGCAAGGGCTACACCTTC. It encodes CASSLPGTGGKGYTF.

The chain employs TRBV15 and TRBJ1-1; 7 bases map to TRBD1. CDR3 length equals 15 residues. CDR1 is LNHNV and CDR2 is YYDKDF in the germline V gene (reference sequence). Unmatched junction bases numbered 12, after V lost 6 bases and J lost 5 bases. This CDR3 reads CATREMKGAWTEAFF. The DNA for the CDR3 is TGTGCCACCAGGGAGATGAAGGGGGCTTGGACTGAAGCTTTCTTT. Full variable domain (remainder filled in from reference TRBV15 and TRBJ1-1): DAMVIQNPRYQVTQFGKPVTLSCSQTLNHNVMYWYQQKSSQAPKLLFHYYDKDFNNEADTPDNFQSRRPNTSFCFLDIRSPGLGDTAMYLCATREMKGAWTEAFFGQGTRLTVV.

V usage is TRBV7-7 and J usage is TRBJ2-5; maybe TRBD2 (6 bases). This CDR3 comprises 15 residues. Trimming removed 7 bases from V and 5 bases from J, with 20 bases in between. Germline-derived CDR1 and CDR2 are SSHAT and FNYEAQ (reference sequence). The CDR3 sequence is CASTSGPLSGETQYF. The CDR3 region has the DNA TGTGCCAGCACCTCTGGGCCCTTGAGCGGGGAGACCCAGTACTTC.

The chain links TRBV4-2 to TRBJ2-1, with 8 bases identical to TRBD2. CDR3 length equals 18 residues. After removal of 0 bases from V and 4 bases from J, the junction contained 11 bases not matched to a gene. Looked up from germline, CDR1 is LGHNA and CDR2 is YNFKEQ. The CDR3 loop is CASSQDPLLRGVYNEQFF. In DNA, the CDR3 is TGTGCCAGCAGCCAAGATCCGTTATTGCGGGGGGTTTACAATGAGCAGTTCTTC.

The rearrangement links TRBV15 to TRBJ2-7; D not certain. This CDR3 comprises 15 residues. The V and J ends lost 0 bases and 1 base respectively, with 10 bases between them. Germline V gives CDR1 LNHNV, CDR2 YYDKDF (reference sequence). DNA of the CDR3: TGTGCCACCAGCAGAGATCATACGGTGTCCTACGAGCAGTACTTC. Residues: CATSRDHTVSYEQYF.

J is TRBJ2-1 and V is TRBV9, with 9 bases aligning to TRBD2. CDR1 and CDR2 (germline): SGDLS, YYNGEE. The CDR3 runs 15 residues. V dropped 4 bases and J dropped 3; count of bases not matched to a gene: 5. CDR3 sequence: CASSPRLADYNEQFF. As DNA, the CDR3 is TGTGCCAGCAGCCCCCGACTAGCGGACTACAATGAGCAGTTCTTC.

The V gene is TRBV19, the J gene TRBJ2-2, with 10 bases aligning to TRBD2. Germline V gene sequence: CDR1 LNHDA, CDR2 SQIVND (reference sequence). V trimming: 9 bases; J trimming: 6 bases; junction bases outside the gene matches: 13. There are 16 residues in the CDR3. The CDR3 sequence is CASLRASGGGSGELFF. CDR3 nucleotides: TGTGCCAGCCTAAGGGCTAGCGGGGGAGGATCCGGGGAGCTGTTTTTT.

V gene TRBV6-2 or TRBV6-3 combines with J gene TRBJ2-5, with 11 bases identical to TRBD2. The CDR3 sequence is 17 residues long. Looked up from germline, CDR1 is MNHEY and CDR2 is SVGEGT. V was clipped by 2 bases and J by 0 bases; unmatched bases: 5. The CDR3 sequence: CASSYGASGGNQETQYF. The CDR3 DNA reads TGTGCCAGCAGTTACGGCGCTAGCGGGGGGAACCAAGAGACCCAGTACTTC.

The rearrangement joins TRBV18 to TRBJ1-4; D ambiguous. The CDR3 is made up of 14 amino acids. Trimming left V 2 bases short and J 8 bases short, with 12 bases between. CDR1 is KGHSH, CDR2 LQKENI, per germline. The CDR3 nucleotides are TGTGCCAGCTCACCAGCGGGCATTGAGGAAAAACTGTTTTTT. This encodes CASSPAGIEEKLFF.

The chain employs TRBV25-1 and TRBJ2-3, with 9 positions matching TRBD1. The V gene's germline CDR1 is MGHDK and CDR2 SYGVNS. The V gene end was trimmed by 1 base and the J gene end by 6 bases; junction bases not matched to a gene: 8. The CDR3 sequence is 16 residues long. CDR3 nucleotide sequence: TGTGCCAGCAGTGAATTTAAGGGACAGGGTCTCGATACGCAGTATTTT. Protein: CASSEFKGQGLDTQYF. The whole variable domain, remainder taken from reference TRBV25-1 and TRBJ2-3, is EADIYQTPRYLVIGTGKKITLECSQTMGHDKMYWYQQDPGMELHLIHYSYGVNSTEKGDLSSESTVSRIRTEHFPLTLESARPSHTSQYLCASSEFKGQGLDTQYFGPGTRLTVL.

This sequence joins TRBV11-2 and TRBJ1-1, with 10 nucleotides matching TRBD1. After removal of 5 bases from V and 4 bases from J, the junction contained 7 bases not matched to a gene. CDR1 and CDR2 from the germline V gene are SGHAT and FQNNGV. The CDR3 runs to 15 residues. CDR3 DNA: TGTGCCAGCAGCCCGACAGGGGGCTTGGGCACTGAAGCTTTCTTT. Translating it yields CASSPTGGLGTEAFF.

V is TRBV6-5 and J is TRBJ2-1, with 14 bases aligning to TRBD2. Germline CDR1 reads MNHEY; CDR2 reads SVGAGI. With V trimmed by 4 bases and J by 12 bases, 8 bases remained unmatched. The CDR3 consists of 15 residues. CDR3 sequence reads: CASSSIGTSGGWQFF. The CDR3 bases are TGTGCCAGCAGTTCGATAGGGACTAGCGGGGGTTGGCAGTTCTTC.

A single count supports this clone. This specimen includes other DNA sequences encoding the same CDR3. Here the CDR3 reads CASSPGTGGEKLFF. The CDR3 DNA reads as TGTGCCAGCAGCCCAGGGACAGGTGGGGAAAAACTGTTTTTT. The V gene is TRBV7-9, the J gene TRBJ1-4, with 8 nucleotides matching TRBD1. J lost 8 bases, V lost 5 bases, and 7 bases had no gene match. Germline V gene data show CDR1 as SEHNR and CDR2 as FQNEAQ (reference sequence). The CDR3 is 14 residues long.

V usage is TRBV3-1 (or the pseudogene TRBV3-2) and J usage is TRBJ2-2; 8 positions agree with TRBD2. The V and J ends lost 3 bases and 7 bases, in that order; junction bases with no gene match: 4. In germline, CDR1 is LGHDT, CDR2 YNNKEL (reference sequence). CDR3 length: 14 amino acids. The DNA for the CDR3 is TGTGCCAGCAGCCAGGGACTAGGCAACGGGGAGCTGTTTTTT. Translation gives CASSQGLGNGELFF.

V is TRBV9 and J is TRBJ2-1; TRBD2 matches at 9 bases. The V and J ends lost 3 bases and 5 bases, in that order; junction bases with no gene match: 12. Germline assignment: CDR1 SGDLS and CDR2 YYNGEE. The CDR3 runs to 17 residues. This CDR3 is CASSAFAGGPWDNEQFF. CDR3 DNA: TGTGCCAGCAGCGCCTTCGCGGGGGGGCCTTGGGACAATGAGCAGTTCTTC.

The V gene is TRBV5-1, the J gene TRBJ1-5; TRBD1 matches 8 bases. The CDR3 sequence is 15 residues long. V shed 2 bases, J shed 2 bases, and the junction held 3 bases outside the gene matches. The germline V gene encodes CDR1 SGHRS and CDR2 YFSETQ. The CDR3, as DNA: TGCGCCAGCAGCTTTACAGGGGGGGGCAATCAGCCCCAGCATTTT. This sequence encodes CASSFTGGGNQPQHF.

The chain carries TRBV28 and TRBJ2-7; 9 bases map to TRBD2. Trimming cost V 6 bases and J 0 bases; bases outside gene matches: 6. CDR1 and CDR2 (germline): MDHEN, SYDVKM. The CDR3 sequence is 15 residues long. In nucleotides, the CDR3 is TGTGCCAGCAGACCAGCGGGGGGCTCCTCCTACGAGCAGTACTTC. Its translation is CASRPAGGSSYEQYF.

The rearrangement joins TRBV19 to TRBJ1-1; TRBD1 matches 7 bases. This CDR3 has 16 residues. The junction had 12 bases not matched to a gene; V was cut back by 6 bases and J by 2 bases. Germline-derived CDR1 and CDR2 are LNHDA and SQIVND (reference sequence). The CDR3 coding sequence is TGTGCCAGTAGAACGCGGACAGGACCCACAAACACTGAAGCTTTCTTT. It specifies CASRTRTGPTNTEAFF.

The chain joins TRBV2 to TRBJ1-6, with no clear D. Germline values: CDR1 SNHLY, CDR2 FYNNEI. The CDR3 contains 15 residues. The germline V and J ends were trimmed by 3 bases and 5 bases, with 11 bases remaining between them. The CDR3: CASSDAQPDNSPLHF. The CDR3 DNA is TGTGCCAGCAGTGACGCACAGCCGGATAATTCACCCCTCCACTTT. The full variable domain, with the rest looked up from reference TRBV2 and TRBJ1-6, is EPEVTQTPSHQVTQMGQEVILRCVPISNHLYFYWYRQILGQKVEFLVSFYNNEISEKSEIFDDQFSVERPDGSNFTLKIRSTKLEDSAMYFCASSDAQPDNSPLHFGNGTRLTVT.

The chain combines TRBV10-3 with TRBJ2-2; D may be TRBD2 (5 bases). This CDR3 has 15 residues. Between the trimmed V and J ends, which lost 7 bases and 0 bases, there was a span of 12 bases. Germline CDR1 ENHRY, CDR2 SYGVKD. The CDR3 loop reads CAINPGVANTGELFF. The CDR3 nucleotides are TGTGCCATCAACCCCGGGGTAGCGAACACCGGGGAGCTGTTTTTT.